One sample yielded the 10 T cell receptor beta chains listed below, sequenced in a study of radiotherapy plus CTLA-4 blockade in lung cancer. Sequencing was performed with immunoSEQ multiplex PCR; in TCRdb, only in-frame clones are kept and a portion is missing. Among about 76,000 clones listed, approximately 84% were seen once. Sample: peripheral blood, taken from a patient treated with radiotherapy plus ipilimumab. These receptors all come from a human donor with non-small cell lung cancer who had stable disease on radiotherapy plus ipilimumab.

The chain uses TRBV7-2 and TRBJ2-1; D remains unclear. The CDR3 spans 17 residues. Trimming removed 6 bases from V and 0 bases from J, with 18 bases in between. Germline V gene sequence: CDR1 SGHTA, CDR2 FQGNSA. DNA of the CDR3: TGTGCCAGCAGTCCAGAGCTCAGCGCCATCTCCTACAATGAGCAGTTCTTC. Translated, it gives CASSPELSAISYNEQFF.

Only a few counts were recorded for this clone. The chain uses TRBV7-9 and TRBJ1-5, with 8 bases matching TRBD1. The germline V gene has CDR1 SEHNR and CDR2 FQNEAQ (reference sequence). The CDR3 spans 15 residues. Germline trimming cut 5 bases from V and 5 bases from J; bases unmatched to any gene: 8. Written as DNA, the CDR3 is TGTGCCAGCAGCCAGGGGGCAGGGGGTGATCAGCCCCAGCATTTT. This encodes CASSQGAGGDQPQHF.

This clone has a handful of counts. The V and J genes are TRBV30 and TRBJ1-6; D ambiguous. This CDR3 has 14 residues. The V gene lost 2 bases and the J gene lost 6 bases, with 11 bases spanning the gap. Germline assignment: CDR1 GTSNPN and CDR2 SVGIG (reference sequence). CDR3 sequence reads: CAWSLESGNSPLHF. The CDR3 DNA reads TGTGCCTGGAGTTTGGAAAGCGGTAATTCACCCCTCCACTTT.

The chain uses TRBV19 and TRBJ1-2; no reliable D call. CDR1 and CDR2 (germline): LNHDA, SQIVND (reference sequence). Trimming stripped 1 base from V and 2 bases from J, with 11 bases between. CDR3 length equals 15 residues. This chain's CDR3 is CASSIAVRPNYGYTF. In DNA form, the CDR3 reads TGTGCCAGTAGTATAGCTGTAAGACCGAACTATGGCTACACCTTC.

V usage is TRBV28 and J usage is TRBJ2-5; D ambiguous. This CDR3 region has 13 residues. Germline values: CDR1 MDHEN, CDR2 SYDVKM. Trimming removed 1 base from V and 4 bases from J, with 7 bases in between. CDR3 in DNA: TGTGCCAGCAGTTTATTCCAGCCAGAGACCCAGTACTTC. Its translation: CASSLFQPETQYF.

The chain joins TRBV6-4 to TRBJ1-2; D uncertain. This CDR3 spans 13 amino acids. The V gene lost 5 bases and the J gene lost 2 bases, with 9 bases spanning the gap. Germline lookup yields CDR1 MRHNA and CDR2 SNTAGT. The CDR3 loop is CASSLNRNYGYTF. For the CDR3, the DNA is TGTGCCAGCAGTTTGAACAGAAACTATGGCTACACCTTC.

This clone was recorded only once. CDR3 region: CASSPLREPRGKLFF. CDR3 bases: TGTGCCAGCAGCCCCCTCCGGGAACCCAGGGGGAAACTGTTTTTT. The chain joins TRBV28 to TRBJ1-4; TRBD1 aligns across 7 bases. This CDR3 has 15 residues. Germline assignment: CDR1 MDHEN and CDR2 SYDVKM. The V gene end was trimmed by 6 bases and the J gene end by 11 bases; junction bases not matched to a gene: 15.

Only a few counts were recorded for this clone. This chain joins TRBV30 and TRBJ1-2, with a possible D match to TRBD1 (5 bases). The CDR3 is 15 amino acids. V lost 0 bases to trimming and J lost 0 bases, with 11 bases between them. Germline V gene sequence: CDR1 GTSNPN, CDR2 SVGIG (reference sequence). CDR3 sequence (DNA): TGTGCCTGGAGTGTACAGGACGGAACTAACTATGGCTACACCTTC. It encodes CAWSVQDGTNYGYTF.

There are a few counts of this clone. CDR3 protein: CAIGASGSSYNEQFF. The CDR3 nucleotides are TGTGCCATCGGAGCTAGCGGGAGTTCCTACAATGAGCAGTTCTTC. The rearrangement links TRBV10-3 to TRBJ2-1, with 10 nucleotides matching TRBD2. The CDR3 extends over 15 amino acids. Germline CDR1 ENHRY, CDR2 SYGVKD. The V and J ends lost 8 bases and 1 base, in that order; junction bases with no gene match: 5.

This chain links TRBV2 with TRBJ2-2, with TRBD2 identical over 8 bases. V trimming: 8 bases; J trimming: 7 bases; junction bases outside the gene matches: 21. CDR1 is SNHLY, CDR2 FYNNEI, per germline. This CDR3 is built from 18 residues. The CDR3 region has the DNA TGTGCCAGCCAATCCTCGGGGAGCGGGGGCCTTATCGTCGGGGAGCTGTTTTTT. It is translated as CASQSSGSGGLIVGELFF.